This passage covers 21 T cell receptor beta chains from one sample sequenced in a study of CD8 T cells in Susac syndrome. Random-hexamer reverse transcription was applied to about 0.5 to 1 ug RNA. TCRdb called the immunoSEQ multiplex PCR reads again in MiXCR, with one record for every CDR3 protein. The sample shows about 150,000 distinct CDR3 sequences, 92% of them seen only once. The sequencing sample was made of CD4+ T cells from PBMCs. Source of these receptors: a human donor in good health.

The V gene is TRBV10-1, the J gene TRBJ2-2; D remains unclear. Trimming took 6 bases from V and 4 from J, leaving 9 bases between them. The CDR3 is made up of 13 amino acids. The germline V gene has CDR1 WNHNN and CDR2 SYGVQD (reference sequence). The CDR3 loop is CASSTGPTGELFF. In nucleotides, the CDR3 is TGCGCCAGCAGCACGGGTCCCACCGGGGAGCTGTTTTTT.

The V call is TRBV30, the J call TRBJ2-7; TRBD1 matches 7 bases. Germline trimming cut 1 base from V and 2 bases from J; bases unmatched to any gene: 2. The CDR3 runs 13 residues. The V gene's germline CDR1 is GTSNPN and CDR2 SVGIG (reference sequence). The CDR3 nucleotides read TGTGCCTGGAGTGGGCAGGGGGCCTACGAGCAGTACTTC. Translating it yields CAWSGQGAYEQYF. Looking up the rest from reference TRBV30 and TRBJ2-7 gives the full variable domain: SQTIHQWPATLVQPVGSPLSLECTVEGTSNPNLYWYRQAAGRGLQLLFYSVGIGQISSEVPQNLSASRPQDRQFILSSKKLLLSDSGFYLCAWSGQGAYEQYFGPGTRLTVT.

This clonotype showed up just once. The chain couples TRBV12-3 or TRBV12-4 to TRBJ2-7, with D possibly being TRBD2 (5 bases). Trimming left V 1 base short and J 3 bases short, with 13 bases between. This CDR3 has 15 amino acids. Written as DNA, the CDR3 is TGTGCCAGCAGTTTAGATCGGCGGGCAATCTACGAGCAGTACTTC. Its protein product is CASSLDRRAIYEQYF.

The rearrangement links TRBV30 to TRBJ2-5; tentatively, D is TRBD1 (6 bases). CDR3 size: 11 residues. CDR1 GTSNPN and CDR2 SVGIG come from the germline V gene (reference sequence). V was pared by 0 bases and J by 9 bases, with 8 bases between. The CDR3 spells CAWSVQGSQYF. CDR3 in DNA: TGTGCCTGGAGTGTACAGGGTTCCCAGTACTTC.

The chain joins TRBV5-1 to TRBJ2-5, with D perhaps TRBD1 (5 bases). The CDR3 spans 14 residues. V was pared by 2 bases and J by 5 bases, with 13 bases between. CDR1 and CDR2 (germline): SGHRS, YFSETQ. Here the CDR3 DNA reads TGCGCCAGCAGCTTATGGGGCAGTTGGGAGACCCAGTACTTC. It is translated as CASSLWGSWETQYF.

The chain joins TRBV29-1 to TRBJ2-7; 8 nucleotides agree with TRBD1. This CDR3 is 13 amino acids long. Trimming at V came to 5 bases and at J to 4 bases, leaving 7 bases not matched to a gene. Germline V gives CDR1 SQVTM, CDR2 ANQGSEA. CDR3 amino acids: CSVPGQGQYEQYF. The CDR3 DNA is TGCAGCGTTCCTGGACAGGGTCAATACGAGCAGTACTTC.

This chain uses TRBV7-9 with TRBJ1-2; D remains ambiguous. There are 14 residues in the CDR3. With 0 bases removed from V and 1 base from J, the gap between germline ends came to 6 bases. CDR1 is SEHNR and CDR2 is FQNEAQ in the germline V gene (reference sequence). This CDR3 reads CASSLAPYNYGYTF. Here the CDR3 DNA reads TGTGCCAGCAGCTTAGCGCCATATAACTATGGCTACACCTTC.

The gene calls are TRBV7-2 and TRBJ1-5; D may be TRBD1 (6 bases). Germline V gene sequence: CDR1 SGHTA, CDR2 FQGNSA. The CDR3 runs to 14 residues. Trimming removed 5 bases at V and 8 bases at J, with 16 bases between. The CDR3 reads CASSRGGAVEPQHF. CDR3 DNA: TGTGCCAGCAGCCGGGGGGGGGCGGTTGAGCCCCAGCATTTT.

The V call is TRBV6-4, the J call TRBJ1-5; 12 nucleotides agree with TRBD1. Germline V lookup: CDR1 MRHNA, CDR2 SNTAGT. The CDR3 is made up of 19 amino acids. V gave up 8 bases and J gave up 2 bases; unmatched junction bases: 16. Here the CDR3 DNA reads TGTGCCAGCCCACCAGGCGGGACAGGGGGCGCCCGGGGCAATCAGCCCCAGCATTTT. Its protein product is CASPPGGTGGARGNQPQHF.

J is TRBJ2-3 and V is TRBV6-4, with a weak D call TRBD2 (5 bases). The CDR3 covers 16 residues. Trimming pared 6 bases from V and 5 bases from J, leaving 21 bases between. Germline loops: CDR1 MRHNA, CDR2 SNTAGT. CDR3: CASRRGAARDLDTQYF. The CDR3 DNA follows: TGTGCCAGCAGGAGAGGAGCGGCCCGTGATTTAGATACGCAGTATTTT.

This clonotype has more than one count but fewer than ten. CDR3 DNA: TGTGCCAGCAGTCCAGGCACCGGGGAGCTGTTTTTT. This translates into CASSPGTGELFF. V usage is TRBV28 and J usage is TRBJ2-2; D gene unclear. The CDR3 runs to 12 residues. V was trimmed by 5 bases and J by 4 bases, leaving 5 bases between them. CDR1 MDHEN and CDR2 SYDVKM come from the germline V gene.

The genes are TRBV5-1 and TRBJ2-7; 8 bases fit TRBD1. The CDR3 length is 14 residues. From germline, CDR1 is SGHRS and CDR2 YFSETQ. V was pared by 3 bases and J by 2 bases, with 4 bases of the junction left unmatched. The CDR3 loop is CASSSRQGPYEQYF. The CDR3 nucleotides read TGCGCCAGCAGCTCACGACAGGGGCCCTACGAGCAGTACTTC.

The genes are TRBV6-5 and TRBJ1-4; TRBD1 agrees at 9 bases. The germline gives CDR1 MNHEY, CDR2 SVGAGI. This CDR3 region has 15 residues. The trim removed 6 bases at V and 0 bases at J, leaving 2 bases unmatched. CDR3 in amino acids: CASRRQGATNEKLFF. Written as DNA, the CDR3 is TGTGCCAGCAGGCGACAGGGGGCAACTAATGAAAAACTGTTTTTT.

Here the CDR3 reads CASSLQSGANVLTF. In DNA form, the CDR3 reads TGTGCCAGCAGCTTACAGTCTGGGGCCAACGTCCTGACTTTC. The rearrangement links TRBV7-2 to TRBJ2-6, with D hard to call. Trimming removed 2 bases from V and 1 base from J, with 3 bases in between. CDR3 length: 14 residues. The germline V gene encodes CDR1 SGHTA and CDR2 FQGNSA.

V is TRBV20-1 and J is TRBJ1-5, with D maybe TRBD1 (6 bases). V was cut by 6 bases and J by 9 bases, with 18 bases left in between. Germline CDR1 is DFQATT and CDR2 is SNEGSKA (reference sequence). The CDR3 runs 13 residues. The chain's CDR3 is CSALGHGGSPQHF. CDR3 DNA sequence: TGCAGTGCCCTGGGACACGGAGGATCGCCCCAGCATTTT.

The chain employs TRBV30 and TRBJ2-7, with D uncertain. This CDR3 region has 17 residues. Germline CDR1 is GTSNPN and CDR2 is SVGIG (reference sequence). V lost 0 bases and J 2 bases, leaving 20 bases between the germline ends. The CDR3 sequence is CAWSVSYPGASAYEQYF. CDR3 sequence (DNA): TGTGCCTGGAGTGTTAGTTATCCAGGCGCTTCGGCCTACGAGCAGTACTTC.

V usage is TRBV7-9 and J usage is TRBJ1-1; D unclear. The germline V gene has CDR1 SEHNR and CDR2 FQNEAQ (reference sequence). The ends were cut back, 7 bases at V and 4 bases at J, with 13 bases in the middle. The CDR3 contains 13 residues. CDR3 amino acids: CASILGRSTEAFF. The CDR3 coding sequence is TGTGCCAGCATCCTCGGACGGAGCACTGAAGCTTTCTTT. The whole variable domain, filled in from reference TRBV7-9 and TRBJ1-1, reads DTGVSQNPRHKITKRGQNVTFRCDPISEHNRLYWYRQTLGQGPEFLTYFQNEAQLEKSRLLSDRFSAERPKGSFSTLEIQRTEQGDSAMYLCASILGRSTEAFFGQGTRLTVV.

The chain is built from TRBV7-9 and TRBJ2-3, with 7 bases that match TRBD1. Germline CDR1 reads SEHNR; CDR2 reads FQNEAQ (reference sequence). The CDR3 length is 14 residues. V lost 4 bases, J lost 6 bases, and 7 bases stayed unmatched. The chain's CDR3 is CASSSDRVLDTQYF. Written as DNA, the CDR3 is TGTGCCAGCAGCTCCGACAGGGTACTCGATACGCAGTATTTT. Full variable domain (outside the CDR3, taken from reference TRBV7-9 and TRBJ2-3): DTGVSQNPRHKITKRGQNVTFRCDPISEHNRLYWYRQTLGQGPEFLTYFQNEAQLEKSRLLSDRFSAERPKGSFSTLEIQRTEQGDSAMYLCASSSDRVLDTQYFGPGTRLTVL.

This clonotype occurred a few times. The chain has TRBV3-1 and TRBJ2-7; TRBD1 matches at 7 bases. CDR3 length equals 13 residues. The germline CDR1 and CDR2 sequences are LGHDT and YNNKEL (reference sequence). V shed 8 bases, J shed 5 bases, and the junction held 9 bases outside the gene matches. In DNA, the CDR3 is TGTGCCAGCTGCCCGACAGGGAGCCACGAGCAGTACTTC. Protein product: CASCPTGSHEQYF.

This sequence joins TRBV2 and TRBJ2-7, with a tentative D call TRBD1 (6 bases). V was trimmed by 4 bases and J by 2 bases, leaving 12 bases between them. The CDR3 contains 14 residues. The germline CDR1 and CDR2 sequences are SNHLY and FYNNEI. This CDR3 reads CASSGGQPAYEQYF. The CDR3 coding sequence is TGTGCCAGCAGTGGTGGACAGCCAGCCTACGAGCAGTACTTC.

The chain joins TRBV2 to TRBJ2-7, with D perhaps TRBD1 (6 bases). CDR1 is SNHLY, CDR2 FYNNEI, per germline. V was shortened by 4 bases and J by 3 bases, with 16 bases between the two germline ends. The CDR3 loop spans 15 amino acids. The CDR3 coding sequence is TGTGCCAGCAGTGCGATGACAGGAGCCGACTACGAGCAGTACTTC. Translating gives CASSAMTGADYEQYF.